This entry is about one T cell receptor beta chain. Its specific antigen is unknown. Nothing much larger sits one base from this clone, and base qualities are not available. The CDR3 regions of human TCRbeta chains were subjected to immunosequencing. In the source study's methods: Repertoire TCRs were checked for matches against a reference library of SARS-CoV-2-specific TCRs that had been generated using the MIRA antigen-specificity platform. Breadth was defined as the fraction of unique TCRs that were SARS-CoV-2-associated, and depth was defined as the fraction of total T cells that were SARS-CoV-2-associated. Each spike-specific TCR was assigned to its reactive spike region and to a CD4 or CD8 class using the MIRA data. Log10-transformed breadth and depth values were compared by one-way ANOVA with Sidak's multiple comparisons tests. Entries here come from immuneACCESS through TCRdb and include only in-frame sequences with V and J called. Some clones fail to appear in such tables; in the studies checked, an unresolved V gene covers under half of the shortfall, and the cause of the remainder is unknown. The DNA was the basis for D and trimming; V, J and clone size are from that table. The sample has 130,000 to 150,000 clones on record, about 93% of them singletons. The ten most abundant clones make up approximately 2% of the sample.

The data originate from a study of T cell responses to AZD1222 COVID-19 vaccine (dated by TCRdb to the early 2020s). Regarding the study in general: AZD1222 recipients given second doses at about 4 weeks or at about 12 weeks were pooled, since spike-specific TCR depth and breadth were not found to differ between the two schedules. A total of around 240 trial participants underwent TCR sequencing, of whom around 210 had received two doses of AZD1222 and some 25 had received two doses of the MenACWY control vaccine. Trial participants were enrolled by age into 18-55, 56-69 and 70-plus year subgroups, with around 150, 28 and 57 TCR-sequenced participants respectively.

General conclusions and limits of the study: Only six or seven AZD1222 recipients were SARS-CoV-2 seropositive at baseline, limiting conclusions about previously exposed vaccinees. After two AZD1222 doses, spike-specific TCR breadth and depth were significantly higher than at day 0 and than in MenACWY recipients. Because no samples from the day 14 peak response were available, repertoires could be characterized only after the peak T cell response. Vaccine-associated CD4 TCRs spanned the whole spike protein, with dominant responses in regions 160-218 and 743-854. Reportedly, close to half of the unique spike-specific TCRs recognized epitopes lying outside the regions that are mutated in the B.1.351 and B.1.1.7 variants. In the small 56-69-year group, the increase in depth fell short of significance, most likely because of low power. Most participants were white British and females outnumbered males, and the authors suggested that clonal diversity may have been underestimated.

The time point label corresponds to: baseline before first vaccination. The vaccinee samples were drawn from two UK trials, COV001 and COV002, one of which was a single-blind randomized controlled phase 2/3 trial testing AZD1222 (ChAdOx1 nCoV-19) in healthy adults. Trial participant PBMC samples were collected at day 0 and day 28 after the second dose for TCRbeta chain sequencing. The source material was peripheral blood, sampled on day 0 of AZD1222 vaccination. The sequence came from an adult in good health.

In nucleotides, the sequence is TGTGCCAGCCGGGGGCATAACACTGAAGCTTTCTTT. This translates into CASRGHNTEAFF. The sequence is built from TRBV2 and TRBJ1-1; D gene: possibly TRBD1, on 6 matching bases. The CDR3 runs 12 residues from the cysteine to the phenylalanine. Only the CDR3 portion is preserved as DNA: 36 bases, with reading frame beginning at the first base. CDR1 and CDR2 were assigned from the germline V gene as SNHLY and FYNNEI. V was cut back by 8 bases and J by 2 bases, leaving a gap of 9 bases between them.